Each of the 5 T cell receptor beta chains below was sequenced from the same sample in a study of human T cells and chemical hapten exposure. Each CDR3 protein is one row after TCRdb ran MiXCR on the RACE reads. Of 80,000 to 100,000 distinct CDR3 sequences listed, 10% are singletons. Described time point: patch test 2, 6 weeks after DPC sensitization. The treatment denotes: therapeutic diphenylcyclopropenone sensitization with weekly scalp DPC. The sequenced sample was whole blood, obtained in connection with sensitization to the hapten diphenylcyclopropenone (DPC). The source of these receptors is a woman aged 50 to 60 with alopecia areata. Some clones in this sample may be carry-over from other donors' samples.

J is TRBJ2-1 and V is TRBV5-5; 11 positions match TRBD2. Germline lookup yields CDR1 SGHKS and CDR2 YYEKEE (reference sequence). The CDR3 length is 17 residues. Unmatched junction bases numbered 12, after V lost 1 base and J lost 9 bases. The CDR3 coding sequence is TGTGCCAGCAGCTTGACAGGGACTAGCGGACGGGCGCGTGAGCAGTTCTTC. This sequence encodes CASSLTGTSGRAREQFF.

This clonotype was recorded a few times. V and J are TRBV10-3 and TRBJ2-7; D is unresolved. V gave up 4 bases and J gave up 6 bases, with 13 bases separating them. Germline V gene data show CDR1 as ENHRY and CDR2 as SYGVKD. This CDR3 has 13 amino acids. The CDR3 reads CAISALLSAEQYF. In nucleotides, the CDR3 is TGTGCCATCAGTGCTCTACTCTCAGCCGAGCAGTACTTC.

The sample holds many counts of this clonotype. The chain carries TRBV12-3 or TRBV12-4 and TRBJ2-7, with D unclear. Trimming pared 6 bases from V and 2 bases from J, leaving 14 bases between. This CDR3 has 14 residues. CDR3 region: CASSLGPLAYEQYF. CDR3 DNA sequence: TGTGCCAGCAGCCTAGGTCCCCTAGCCTACGAGCAGTACTTC.

The CDR3 loop is CASSYTAFNQETQYF. In DNA form, the CDR3 reads TGTGCCAGCAGTTACACAGCTTTTAACCAAGAGACCCAGTACTTC. J is TRBJ2-5 and V is TRBV6-5; D gene ambiguous. The V gene lost 2 bases and the J gene lost 0 bases, with 10 bases spanning the gap. The CDR3 length is 15 residues. Germline loops: CDR1 MNHEY, CDR2 SVGAGI.

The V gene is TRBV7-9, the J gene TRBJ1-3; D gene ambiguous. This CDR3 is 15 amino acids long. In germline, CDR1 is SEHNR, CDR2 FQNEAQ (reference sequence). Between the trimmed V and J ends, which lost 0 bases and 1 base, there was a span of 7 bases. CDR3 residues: CASSLASVSGNTIYF. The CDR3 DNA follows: TGTGCCAGCAGCTTAGCATCCGTGTCTGGAAACACCATATATTTT.